The T cell receptor beta chain under discussion was sequenced for a study of response to subunit inactivated influenza vaccine. The study's findings and limits: Every seasonal influenza vaccination brings in few new T cells, the authors suggested.

V dropped 2 bases and J dropped 4; count of bases not matched to a gene: 6. CDR3 size: 15 residues. The germline CDR1 and CDR2 sequences are SGHDT and YYEEEE. Concerning this clonotype itself: Its antigen is unidentified.

One entry per CDR3 protein results from TCRdb running MiXCR on the RT-PCR reads. The data hold about 780,000 distinct CDR3 sequences, with 15% to 20% observed a single time. This chain connects TRBV5-6 to TRBJ1-1; 9 bases map to TRBD1. This clonotype was obtained from a man aged 50 to 59 who received an inactivated influenza vaccine. This material consisted of PBMCs from blood, taken 5 to 6 days after vaccination. Here the CDR3 DNA reads TGTGCCAGCAGCTTACCTGACAGGGGGAGCACTGAAGCTTTCTTT. Its protein product is CASSLPDRGSTEAFF.